This T cell receptor (beta chain) was captured by sequencing in a study of early T cells in non-severe SARS-CoV-2 infection. This clonotype was found a few times. TCRdb recomputed calls from the 5' RACE reads with MiXCR, one row per CDR3 protein. This table holds about 59,000 distinct CDR3 sequences, about 12% found once. This sequence originates from an adult who was a healthcare worker with PCR-confirmed SARS-CoV-2 infection or an uninfected control (not recorded which). The sequencing here drew on whole blood, taken at baseline.

For the CDR3, the DNA is TGTGCCAGCTCACCCGGGGGTGAGCAGTACTTC. This translates into CASSPGGEQYF. This chain links TRBV18 with TRBJ2-7, with D possibly being TRBD2 (6 bases). The CDR3 is 11 residues long. The germline gives CDR1 KGHSH, CDR2 LQKENI. V was cut by 3 bases and J by 7 bases, with 7 bases left in between. Drawing the rest from reference TRBV18 and TRBJ2-7, the complete variable domain is NAGVMQNPRHLVRRRGQEARLRCSPMKGHSHVYWYRQLPEEGLKFMVYLQKENIIDESGMPKERFSAEFPKEGPSILRIQQVVRGDSAAYFCASSPGGEQYFGPGTRLTVT.